The entry below describes one T cell receptor beta chain. The entry originates in a study of OX40 agonist ivuxolimab in advanced cancers. Background on the study: A male proportion of 82.7% was recorded, with mean age approximately 56 years and range roughly 23 to 90. Roughly two fifths of patients had received prior checkpoint inhibitor therapy.

Only in-frame clones appear in the TCRdb table, and some are missing; sequencing was by immunoSEQ multiplex PCR. The data show tens of thousands of clones, around 91% seen once. Germline loops: CDR1 SGHRS, CDR2 YFSETQ. V was cut by 4 bases and J by 1 base, with 11 bases left in between. CDR3 length: 14 amino acids. The origin of this receptor is an adult with an advanced solid tumor such as melanoma, head and neck, liver or kidney cancer. This chain connects TRBV5-1 to TRBJ2-5; D gene ambiguous. Sample: CD4+ or CD8+ T cells sorted from blood, taken in a trial of the OX40 agonist ivuxolimab. CDR3 sequence reads: CASSPPLTQETQYF. The DNA of the CDR3 is TGCGCCAGCAGCCCTCCTCTTACCCAAGAGACCCAGTACTTC.